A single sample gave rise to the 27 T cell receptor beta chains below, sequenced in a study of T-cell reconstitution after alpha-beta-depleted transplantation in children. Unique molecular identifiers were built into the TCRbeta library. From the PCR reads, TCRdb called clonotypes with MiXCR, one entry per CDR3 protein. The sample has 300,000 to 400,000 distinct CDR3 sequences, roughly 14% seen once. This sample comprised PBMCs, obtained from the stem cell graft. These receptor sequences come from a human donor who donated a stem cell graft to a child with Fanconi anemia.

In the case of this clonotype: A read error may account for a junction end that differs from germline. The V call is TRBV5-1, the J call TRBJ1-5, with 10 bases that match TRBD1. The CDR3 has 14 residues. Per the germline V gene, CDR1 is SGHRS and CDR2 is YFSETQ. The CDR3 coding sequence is TGCGCCAGCAGCGTGACAGGGGGCAACCAGCCCCAGCATTTT. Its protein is CASSVTGGNQPQHF.

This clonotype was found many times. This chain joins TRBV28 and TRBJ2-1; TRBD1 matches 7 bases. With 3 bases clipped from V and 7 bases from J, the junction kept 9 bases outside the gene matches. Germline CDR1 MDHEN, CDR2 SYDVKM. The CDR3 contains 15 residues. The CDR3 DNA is TGTGCCAGCAGTTTGAGAGGGGGCAATGGGAATGAGCAGTTCTTC. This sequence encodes CASSLRGGNGNEQFF.

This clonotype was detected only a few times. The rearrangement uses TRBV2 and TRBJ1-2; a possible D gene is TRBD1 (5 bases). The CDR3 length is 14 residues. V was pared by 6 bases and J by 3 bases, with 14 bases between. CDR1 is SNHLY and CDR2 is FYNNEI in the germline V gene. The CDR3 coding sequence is TGTGCCAGCAGCGGGGGGGTACGGGACTATGGCTACACCTTC. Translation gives CASSGGVRDYGYTF. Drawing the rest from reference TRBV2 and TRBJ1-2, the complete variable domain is EPEVTQTPSHQVTQMGQEVILRCVPISNHLYFYWYRQILGQKVEFLVSFYNNEISEKSEIFDDQFSVERPDGSNFTLKIRSTKLEDSAMYFCASSGGVRDYGYTFGSGTRLTVV.

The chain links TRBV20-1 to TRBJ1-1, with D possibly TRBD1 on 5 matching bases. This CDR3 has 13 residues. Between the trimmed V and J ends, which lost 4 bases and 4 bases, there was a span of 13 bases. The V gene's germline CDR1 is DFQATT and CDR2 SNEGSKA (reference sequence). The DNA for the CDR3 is TGCAGTGCTATCTTACAGGCAGTCACTGAAGCTTTCTTT. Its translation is CSAILQAVTEAFF.

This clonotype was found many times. CDR3 sequence: CASRPDRYEQYV. The CDR3 DNA follows: TGCGCCAGCAGACCCGATCGCTACGAGCAGTACGTC. V and J are TRBV4-3 and TRBJ2-7; D call uncertain. CDR1 and CDR2 from the germline V gene are LGHNA and YSLEER. The CDR3 spans 12 residues. The V end lost 6 bases, the J end lost 3 bases, and 9 bases lay between the germline ends.

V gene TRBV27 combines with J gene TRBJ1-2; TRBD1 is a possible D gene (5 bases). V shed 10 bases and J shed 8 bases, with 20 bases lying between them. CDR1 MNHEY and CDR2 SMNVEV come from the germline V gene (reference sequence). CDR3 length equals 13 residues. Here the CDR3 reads CATSLRQTTGYTF. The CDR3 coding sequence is TGTGCCACCAGCTTGCGACAGACGACCGGCTACACCTTC.

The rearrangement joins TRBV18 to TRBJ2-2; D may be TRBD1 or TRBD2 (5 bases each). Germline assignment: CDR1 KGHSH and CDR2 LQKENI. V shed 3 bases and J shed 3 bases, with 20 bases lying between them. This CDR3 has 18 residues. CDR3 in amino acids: CASSPIRGGRADTGELFF. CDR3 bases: TGTGCCAGCTCACCGATCCGTGGAGGCAGGGCTGACACCGGGGAGCTGTTTTTT.

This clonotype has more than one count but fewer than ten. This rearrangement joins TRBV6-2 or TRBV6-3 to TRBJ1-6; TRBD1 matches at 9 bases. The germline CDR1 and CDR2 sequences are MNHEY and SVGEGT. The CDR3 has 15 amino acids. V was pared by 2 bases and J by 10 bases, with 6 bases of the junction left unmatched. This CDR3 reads CASSYDSTGGSPLHF. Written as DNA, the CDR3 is TGTGCCAGCAGTTACGACAGCACAGGGGGCTCACCCCTCCACTTT.

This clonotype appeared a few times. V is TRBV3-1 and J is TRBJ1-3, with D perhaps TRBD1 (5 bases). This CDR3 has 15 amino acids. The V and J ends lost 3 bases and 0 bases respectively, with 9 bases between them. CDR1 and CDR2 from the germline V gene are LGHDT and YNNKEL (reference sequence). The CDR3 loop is CASSHRDFSGNTIYF. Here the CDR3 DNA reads TGTGCCAGCAGCCATAGGGACTTCTCTGGAAACACCATATATTTT.

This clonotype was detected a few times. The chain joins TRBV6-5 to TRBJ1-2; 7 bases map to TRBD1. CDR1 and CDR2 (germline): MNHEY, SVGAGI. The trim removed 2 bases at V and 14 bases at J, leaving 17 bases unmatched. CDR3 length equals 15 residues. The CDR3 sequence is CASSYGGGTALLETF. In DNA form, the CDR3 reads TGTGCCAGCAGTTACGGGGGCGGGACAGCCCTACTAGAGACCTTC.

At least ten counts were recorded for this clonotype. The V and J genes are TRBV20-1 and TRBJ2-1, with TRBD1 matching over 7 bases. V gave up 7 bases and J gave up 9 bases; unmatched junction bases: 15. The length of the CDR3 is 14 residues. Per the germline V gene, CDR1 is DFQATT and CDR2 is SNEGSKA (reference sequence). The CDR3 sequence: CSVLDRASFGEQFF. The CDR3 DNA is TGCAGTGTCCTCGACAGGGCTTCGTTCGGTGAGCAGTTCTTC.

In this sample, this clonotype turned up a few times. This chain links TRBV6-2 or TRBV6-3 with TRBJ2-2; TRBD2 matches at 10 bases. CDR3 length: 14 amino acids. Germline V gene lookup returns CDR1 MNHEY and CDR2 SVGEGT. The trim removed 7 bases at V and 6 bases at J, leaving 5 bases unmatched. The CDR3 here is CASIPGLAPGELFF. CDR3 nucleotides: TGTGCCAGCATCCCGGGACTAGCGCCCGGGGAGCTGTTTTTT.

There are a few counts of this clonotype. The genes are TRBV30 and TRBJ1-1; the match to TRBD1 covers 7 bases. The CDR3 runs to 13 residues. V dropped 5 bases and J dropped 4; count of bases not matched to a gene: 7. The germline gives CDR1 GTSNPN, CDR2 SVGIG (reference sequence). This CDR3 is CAWDRDRRTEAFF. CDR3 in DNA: TGTGCCTGGGACAGGGATCGACGCACTGAAGCTTTCTTT.

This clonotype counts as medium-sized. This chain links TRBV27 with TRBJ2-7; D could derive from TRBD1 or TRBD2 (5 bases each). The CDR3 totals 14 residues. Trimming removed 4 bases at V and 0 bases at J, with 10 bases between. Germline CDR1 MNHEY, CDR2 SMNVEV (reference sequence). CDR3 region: CASSSAGSSYEQYF. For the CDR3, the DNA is TGTGCCAGCAGTTCCGCAGGGAGCTCCTACGAGCAGTACTTC.

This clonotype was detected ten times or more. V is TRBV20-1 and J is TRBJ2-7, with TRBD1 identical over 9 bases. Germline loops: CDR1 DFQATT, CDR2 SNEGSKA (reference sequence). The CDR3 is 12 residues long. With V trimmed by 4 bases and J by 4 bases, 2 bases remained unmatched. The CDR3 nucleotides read TGCAGTGCTACAGGGACAGGGTACGAGCAGTACTTC. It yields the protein CSATGTGYEQYF.

The CDR3 is CASSHGTGARLNQPQHF. CDR3 sequence (DNA): TGTGCCAGCAGTCATGGGACAGGGGCGCGCCTCAATCAGCCCCAGCATTTT. This chain connects TRBV12-3 or TRBV12-4 to TRBJ1-5; 10 bases are shared with TRBD1. This CDR3 contains 17 residues. V shed 5 bases, J shed 3 bases, and the junction held 10 bases outside the gene matches.

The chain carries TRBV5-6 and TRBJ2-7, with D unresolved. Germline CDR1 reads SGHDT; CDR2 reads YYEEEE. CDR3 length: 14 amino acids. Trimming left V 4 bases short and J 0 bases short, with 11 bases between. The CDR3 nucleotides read TGTGCCAGCAGCCGGTCCCTGAGCTCCTACGAGCAGTACGTC. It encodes CASSRSLSSYEQYV.

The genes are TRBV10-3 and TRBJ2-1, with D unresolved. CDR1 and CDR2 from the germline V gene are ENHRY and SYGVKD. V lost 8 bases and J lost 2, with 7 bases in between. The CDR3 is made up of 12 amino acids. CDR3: CAIASPYNEQFF. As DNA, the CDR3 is TGTGCCATCGCCAGTCCCTACAATGAGCAGTTCTTC.

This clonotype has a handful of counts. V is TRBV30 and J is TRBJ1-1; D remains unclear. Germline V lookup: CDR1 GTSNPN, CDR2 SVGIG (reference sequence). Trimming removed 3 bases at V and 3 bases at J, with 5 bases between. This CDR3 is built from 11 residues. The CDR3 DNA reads TGTGCCTGGAGAGACTACACTGAAGCTTTCTTT. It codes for CAWRDYTEAFF.

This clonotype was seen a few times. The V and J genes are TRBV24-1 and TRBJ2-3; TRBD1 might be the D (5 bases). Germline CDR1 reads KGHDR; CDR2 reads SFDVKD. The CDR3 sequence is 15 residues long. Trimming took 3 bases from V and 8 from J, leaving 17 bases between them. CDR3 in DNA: TGTGCCACCAGTGATCCTGGGATACAGGCCGGTACGCAGTATTTT. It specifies CATSDPGIQAGTQYF.

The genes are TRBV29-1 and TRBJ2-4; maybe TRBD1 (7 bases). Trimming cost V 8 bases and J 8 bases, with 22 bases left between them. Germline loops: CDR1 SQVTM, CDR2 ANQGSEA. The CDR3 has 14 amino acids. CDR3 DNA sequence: TGCAGCTCCAGGGGGGATGAGACCGGGGACATTCAGTACTTC. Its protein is CSSRGDETGDIQYF. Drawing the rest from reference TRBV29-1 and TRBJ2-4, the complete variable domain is SAVISQKPSRDICQRGTSLTIQCQVDSQVTMMFWYRQQPGQSLTLIATANQGSEATYESGFVIDKFPISRPNLTFSTLTVSNMSPEDSSIYLCSSRGDETGDIQYFGAGTRLSVL.

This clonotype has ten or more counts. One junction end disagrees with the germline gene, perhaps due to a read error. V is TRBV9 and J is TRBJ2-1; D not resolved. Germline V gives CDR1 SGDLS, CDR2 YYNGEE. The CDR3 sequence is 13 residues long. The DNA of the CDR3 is TGTGCCAGCAGCGTAGATTCCTCCAATGAGCAGTTCTTC. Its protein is CASSVDSSNEQFF. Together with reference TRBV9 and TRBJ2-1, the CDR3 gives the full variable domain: DSGVTQTPKHLITATGQRVTLRCSPRSGDLSVYWYQQSLDQGLQFLIQYYNGEERAKGNILERFSAQQFPDLHSELNLSSLELGDSALYFCASSVDSSNEQFFGPGTRLTVL.

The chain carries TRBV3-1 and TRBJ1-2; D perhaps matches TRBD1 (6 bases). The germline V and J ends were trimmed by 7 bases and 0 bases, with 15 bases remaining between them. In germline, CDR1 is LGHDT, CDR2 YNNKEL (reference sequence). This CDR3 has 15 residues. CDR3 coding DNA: TGTGCCAGCACCAGGGACAACCTTGCTAACTATGGCTACACCTTC. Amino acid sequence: CASTRDNLANYGYTF.

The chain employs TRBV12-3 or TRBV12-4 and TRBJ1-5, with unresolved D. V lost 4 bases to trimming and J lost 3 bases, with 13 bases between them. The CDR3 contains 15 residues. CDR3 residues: CASSSQVGLNQPQHF. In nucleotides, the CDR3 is TGTGCCAGCAGTTCCCAGGTCGGGCTCAATCAGCCCCAGCATTTT.

The CDR3 protein is CASSYSFQGGGYGYTF. CDR3 nucleotides: TGTGCCAGCAGTTATTCCTTTCAGGGGGGCGGCTATGGCTACACCTTC. The genes are TRBV6-5 and TRBJ1-2; TRBD1 agrees at 7 bases. With V trimmed by 3 bases and J by 4 bases, 11 bases remained unmatched. Germline-derived CDR1 and CDR2 are MNHEY and SVGAGI. The CDR3 runs to 16 residues.

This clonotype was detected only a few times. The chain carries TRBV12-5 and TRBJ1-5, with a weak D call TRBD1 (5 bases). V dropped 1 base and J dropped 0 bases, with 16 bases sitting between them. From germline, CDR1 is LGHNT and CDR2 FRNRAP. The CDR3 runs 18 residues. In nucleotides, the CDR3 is TGTGCTAGTGGTTTGGCAATCCGGGACGGGACTAGCAATCAGCCCCAGCATTTT. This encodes CASGLAIRDGTSNQPQHF.

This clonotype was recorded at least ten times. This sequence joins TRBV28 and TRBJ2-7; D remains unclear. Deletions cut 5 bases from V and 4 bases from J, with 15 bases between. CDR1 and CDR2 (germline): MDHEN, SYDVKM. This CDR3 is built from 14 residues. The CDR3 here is CASSASETLYEQYV. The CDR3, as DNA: TGTGCCAGCAGTGCCTCGGAAACCCTTTACGAGCAGTACGTC.